The source of this T cell receptor beta chain is a study of early stage breast cancer tumors. Study as a whole: Most invasive tumors, about 70% of the 16, were ER+/PR+/HER2-. Samples were sequenced at about 9.7-fold average coverage. Study results and caveats: Tumors had 2 to 3-fold higher T cell density and higher clonality than adjacent normal breast tissue. Commonly generated sequences made up most enriched TCRB sequences shared between patients.

The V gene lost 0 bases and the J gene lost 1 base, with 3 bases spanning the gap. Germline V lookup: CDR1 SGHTA, CDR2 FQGTGA. This CDR3 has 13 amino acids. With respect to this clone: Its antigen is unidentified.

Produced via immunoSEQ multiplex PCR; TCRdb's table is partial and in-frame only. The data show 70,000 or so clones, with roughly 80% seen just once and 4.7% held by the top ten. The sequence was obtained from a person aged 35 to 50 with breast cancer. Sequencing was performed on blood. The chain combines TRBV7-3 with TRBJ1-1; D remains unclear. CDR3 protein: CASSLTANTEAFF. For the CDR3, the DNA is TGTGCCAGCAGCTTAACAGCGAACACTGAAGCTTTCTTT.